This T cell receptor beta chain is drawn from a study of T cells in lung cancer brain metastases. Trimming shortened V by 6 bases and J by 9 bases, and 12 bases separated the two germline ends. From germline, CDR1 is KGHSH and CDR2 LQKENI. This CDR3 is 12 amino acids long. Here immunoSEQ multiplex PCR was the method, and the copy in TCRdb shows in-frame clones only, minus some. Among fewer than 7,000 clones, more than 85% were seen once, and the ten largest hold about 4%. V gene TRBV18 combines with J gene TRBJ2-1; D is perhaps TRBD1 (5 bases). The sequence was collected from a man aged 65-85 years with non-small cell lung cancer. The source material was tumor tissue from the primary lung tumor. The CDR3 is CASSRTGGEQFF. CDR3 DNA sequence: TGTGCCAGCTCGCGCACAGGTGGTGAGCAGTTCTTC.